One and the same sample provided the 27 T cell receptor beta chains below, sequenced in a study of blood T cell repertoires in COVID-19 (dated by TCRdb to about 2020). Libraries were prepared through the immunoSEQ multiplex PCR assay. Not all clones reach the TCRdb copy of this immuneACCESS table, which keeps in-frame sequences only. Checked studies attribute under half of the gap to unresolved V genes and leave the rest unexplained. The sample contains 200,000 to 300,000 clones, 85% to 90% of them found a single time. The ten largest clones capture 6.2% of the sample. The sample comprised peripheral blood. Receptors originate from a man between 60 and 75 years old with acute or convalescent COVID-19.

The rearrangement links TRBV19 to TRBJ1-1, with D unresolved. With 4 bases removed from V and 5 bases from J, the gap between germline ends came to 14 bases. Germline V CDR1 and CDR2: LNHDA, SQIVND (reference sequence). This CDR3 spans 14 amino acids. CDR3 bases: TGTGCCAGTAGTACTCAGGAACGATGGACTGAAGCTTTCTTT. This gives the protein CASSTQERWTEAFF.

This sequence joins TRBV6-5 and TRBJ1-2, with TRBD1 as a possible D gene (6 bases). Germline assignment: CDR1 MNHEY and CDR2 SVGAGI. The length of the CDR3 is 14 residues. Trimming cost V 4 bases and J 8 bases, with 17 bases left between them. This CDR3 is CASSLGASDRGYTF. The CDR3 nucleotides are TGTGCCAGCAGTTTGGGGGCTTCAGACAGAGGCTACACCTTC.

V usage is TRBV7-9 and J usage is TRBJ2-6; D gene uncertain. The CDR3 length is 14 residues. Germline CDR1 SEHNR, CDR2 FQNEAQ (reference sequence). The germline V and J ends were trimmed by 4 bases and 2 bases, with 6 bases remaining between them. The CDR3 region has the DNA TGTGCCAGCAGCTCTAATACTGGGGCCAACGTCCTGACTTTC. Protein sequence: CASSSNTGANVLTF.

The chain couples TRBV6-2 or TRBV6-3 to TRBJ2-5; TRBD2 might be the D (5 bases). V lost 3 bases, J lost 0 bases, and 11 bases lay in between. This CDR3 is built from 15 residues. Germline lookup yields CDR1 MNHEY and CDR2 SVGEGT. CDR3 nucleotides: TGTGCCAGCAGTTATAACGGCGGGTACCAAGAGACCCAGTACTTC. It encodes CASSYNGGYQETQYF.

The CDR3 spells CSGGHSENTEAFF. CDR3 nucleotides: TGCAGCGGCGGACACAGTGAGAACACTGAAGCTTTCTTT. V and J are TRBV29-1 and TRBJ1-1, with D possibly matching TRBD1 (5 bases). V was clipped by 7 bases and J by 1 base, with 13 bases between them. The CDR3 covers 13 residues. CDR1 and CDR2 (germline): SQVTM, ANQGSEA.

The V and J genes are TRBV5-5 and TRBJ2-7; possible D gene TRBD2, 6 bases. The CDR3 covers 13 residues. The V gene's germline CDR1 is SGHKS and CDR2 YYEKEE (reference sequence). The V end was cut by 0 bases, the J end by 4 bases, with 8 bases between. In nucleotides, the CDR3 is TGTGCCAGCAGCTTGGGTGCGGGATACGAGCAGTACTTC. Translated: CASSLGAGYEQYF.

This chain links TRBV28 with TRBJ1-5; D perhaps matches TRBD1 (5 bases). V shed 3 bases and J shed 9 bases, with 15 bases lying between them. Germline-derived CDR1 and CDR2 are MDHEN and SYDVKM. This CDR3 spans 14 amino acids. CDR3 DNA: TGTGCCAGCAGTTTCCCTGGCGCGCAGGGGCCCCAGCATTTT. Residues: CASSFPGAQGPQHF. The complete variable domain, with remaining parts taken from reference TRBV28 and TRBJ1-5, reads DVKVTQSSRYLVKRTGEKVFLECVQDMDHENMFWYRQDPGLGLRLIYFSYDVKMKEKGDIPEGYSVSREKKERFSLILESASTNQTSMYLCASSFPGAQGPQHFGDGTRLSIL.

CDR3 sequence (DNA): TGTGCCAGCAGCTCTTCGAGACAGGGGGGGTATCAGCCCCAGCATTTT. Residues: CASSSSRQGGYQPQHF. This sequence joins TRBV7-2 and TRBJ1-5; 9 nucleotides match TRBD1. This CDR3 is built from 16 residues. The V gene end was trimmed by 4 bases and the J gene end by 5 bases; junction bases not matched to a gene: 9. Looked up from germline, CDR1 is SGHTA and CDR2 is FQGNSA.

This clone was counted a single time. The chain combines TRBV28 with TRBJ1-2, with a weak D call TRBD1 (6 bases). Germline-derived CDR1 and CDR2 are MDHEN and SYDVKM. The length of the CDR3 is 13 residues. V gave up 5 bases and J gave up 5 bases, with 12 bases separating them. The CDR3 nucleotides read TGTGCCAGCAGTACCGGGACACCGTATGGCTACACCTTC. Translated: CASSTGTPYGYTF.

This rearrangement joins TRBV24-1 to TRBJ2-5; tentative D call: TRBD2 (5 bases). V gave up 0 bases and J gave up 2 bases, with 12 bases separating them. CDR3 length: 16 residues. CDR1 is KGHDR, CDR2 SFDVKD, per germline. CDR3 coding DNA: TGTGCCACCAGTGATTTGAGGCTAGGGAGTCAAGAGACCCAGTACTTC. Translated: CATSDLRLGSQETQYF.

The chain employs TRBV19 and TRBJ2-7; 9 positions agree with TRBD1. J lost 3 bases, V lost 3 bases, and 6 bases had no gene match. The germline V gene has CDR1 LNHDA and CDR2 SQIVND (reference sequence). The CDR3 totals 15 residues. The CDR3 sequence: CASSIGTGPLYEQYF. As DNA, the CDR3 is TGTGCCAGTAGTATCGGGACAGGGCCCCTCTACGAGCAGTACTTC. Full variable domain (outside the CDR3, taken from reference TRBV19 and TRBJ2-7): DGGITQSPKYLFRKEGQNVTLSCEQNLNHDAMYWYRQDPGQGLRLIYYSQIVNDFQKGDIAEGYSVSREKKESFPLTVTSAQKNPTAFYLCASSIGTGPLYEQYFGPGTRLTVT.

V is TRBV5-8 and J is TRBJ2-3; the D gene is possibly TRBD2 (6 bases). CDR3 length equals 15 residues. Trimming took 4 bases from V and 2 from J, leaving 14 bases between them. Germline lookup yields CDR1 SGHTS and CDR2 YDEGEE. The CDR3 here is CASSRGAGFTDTQYF. The CDR3 nucleotides are TGTGCCAGCAGCCGAGGGGCGGGATTCACAGATACGCAGTATTTT.

The chain carries TRBV25-1 and TRBJ1-1, with D hard to call. CDR3 size: 15 residues. From germline, CDR1 is MGHDK and CDR2 SYGVNS. Trimming pared 3 bases from V and 0 bases from J, leaving 11 bases between. DNA for the CDR3: TGTGCCAGCAGTGAGAGCGGCAGCCTGAACACTGAAGCTTTCTTT. Amino acid sequence: CASSESGSLNTEAFF.

The J gene is TRBJ1-5, the V gene TRBV7-9; D gene unclear. Trimming shortened V by 5 bases and J by 6 bases, and 11 bases separated the two germline ends. Germline V CDR1 and CDR2: SEHNR, FQNEAQ (reference sequence). The CDR3 length is 13 residues. In DNA form, the CDR3 reads TGTGCCAGCAGCCAGGCAGGTGGTCAGCCCCAGCATTTT. Translating gives CASSQAGGQPQHF.

This clone was observed a single time. The V and J genes are TRBV2 and TRBJ1-2; D uncertain. Deletions cut 5 bases from V and 3 bases from J, with 13 bases between. The CDR3 covers 14 residues. CDR1 and CDR2 (germline): SNHLY, FYNNEI. Written as DNA, the CDR3 is TGTGCCAGCAGTCCCTTGGAGGGTTACTATGGCTACACCTTC. Translating it yields CASSPLEGYYGYTF. Supplemented by reference TRBV2 and TRBJ1-2, the full variable domain reads EPEVTQTPSHQVTQMGQEVILRCVPISNHLYFYWYRQILGQKVEFLVSFYNNEISEKSEIFDDQFSVERPDGSNFTLKIRSTKLEDSAMYFCASSPLEGYYGYTFGSGTRLTVV.

The J gene is TRBJ2-1, the V gene TRBV9; 10 bases fit TRBD1. The length of the CDR3 is 15 residues. With V trimmed by 0 bases and J by 6 bases, 3 bases remained unmatched. The germline V gene encodes CDR1 SGDLS and CDR2 YYNGEE. DNA for the CDR3: TGTGCCAGCAGCGTAGGGACAGGGGGGCTCAATGAGCAGTTCTTC. It encodes CASSVGTGGLNEQFF.

The V gene is TRBV18, the J gene TRBJ2-6; D ambiguous. Trimming left V 2 bases short and J 0 bases short, with 8 bases between. The CDR3 runs to 16 residues. Germline lookup yields CDR1 KGHSH and CDR2 LQKENI. DNA of the CDR3: TGTGCCAGCTCACCAATGAGGTACTCTGGGGCCAACGTCCTGACTTTC. Its protein is CASSPMRYSGANVLTF.

The chain employs TRBV28 and TRBJ2-1, with D maybe TRBD1 (5 bases). The V end lost 6 bases, the J end lost 6 bases, and 15 bases lay between the germline ends. Germline V CDR1 and CDR2: MDHEN, SYDVKM. The CDR3 has 14 residues. CDR3 DNA: TGTGCCAGCAGAGGGGATAGGGATTTCAATGAGCAGTTCTTC. Amino acid sequence: CASRGDRDFNEQFF.

The V call is TRBV10-3, the J call TRBJ2-5; maybe TRBD1 (6 bases). The CDR3 consists of 15 residues. The V end lost 11 bases, the J end lost 4 bases, and 23 bases lay between the germline ends. Germline V gene data show CDR1 as ENHRY and CDR2 as SYGVKD. The CDR3 coding sequence is TGTGCCGTTGCCGGGACAAACCCAAATGCAGAGACCCAGTACTTC. It translates to CAVAGTNPNAETQYF.

The chain has TRBV7-3 and TRBJ2-1; TRBD2 agrees at 11 bases. Germline trimming cut 1 base from V and 4 bases from J; bases unmatched to any gene: 3. There are 16 residues in the CDR3. Germline CDR1 is SGHTA and CDR2 is FQGTGA. CDR3 amino acids: CASSLRLAGSYNEQFF. The CDR3 bases are TGTGCCAGCAGCTTAAGACTAGCGGGATCGTACAATGAGCAGTTCTTC.

The chain has TRBV7-6 and TRBJ1-6; tentative D call: TRBD1 (6 bases). V gave up 3 bases and J gave up 3 bases, with 9 bases separating them. Per the germline V gene, CDR1 is SGHVS and CDR2 is FNYEAQ. The CDR3 has 15 residues. CDR3: CASSFGQSYNSPLHF. CDR3 coding DNA: TGTGCCAGCAGCTTTGGACAGAGCTATAATTCACCCCTCCACTTT.

V usage is TRBV9 and J usage is TRBJ2-3, with D perhaps matching TRBD2 (6 bases). Deletions cut 2 bases from V and 2 bases from J, with 12 bases between. Germline CDR1 and CDR2: SGDLS and YYNGEE. The CDR3 covers 15 residues. CDR3: CASSVAAGFTDTQYF. The CDR3 DNA reads as TGTGCCAGCAGCGTTGCAGCGGGCTTCACAGATACGCAGTATTTT. The whole variable domain, remainder taken from reference TRBV9 and TRBJ2-3, is DSGVTQTPKHLITATGQRVTLRCSPRSGDLSVYWYQQSLDQGLQFLIQYYNGEERAKGNILERFSAQQFPDLHSELNLSSLELGDSALYFCASSVAAGFTDTQYFGPGTRLTVL.

The chain employs TRBV27 and TRBJ1-2; D is unclear. Deletions cut 3 bases from V and 6 bases from J, with 20 bases between. CDR3 length: 16 residues. Germline CDR1 reads MNHEY; CDR2 reads SMNVEV (reference sequence). The DNA of the CDR3 is TGTGCCAGCAGTTTCGGAAGGTCGTCCGCGGAAAATGGCTACACCTTC. It is translated as CASSFGRSSAENGYTF.

The chain joins TRBV18 to TRBJ1-2; D might be TRBD1 (6 bases). Germline V gene sequence: CDR1 KGHSH, CDR2 LQKENI. CDR3 length equals 13 residues. Trimming left V 4 bases short and J 2 bases short, with 8 bases between. In DNA form, the CDR3 reads TGTGCCAGCTCACAGGGGGAAAACTATGGCTACACCTTC. The encoded protein is CASSQGENYGYTF.

This chain connects TRBV7-9 to TRBJ2-7; 10 bases map to TRBD2. Per the germline V gene, CDR1 is SEHNR and CDR2 is FQNEAQ (reference sequence). The CDR3 is 15 residues long. V gave up 5 bases and J gave up 0 bases; unmatched junction bases: 4. CDR3 sequence (DNA): TGTGCCAGCAGCATTAGCGGGGGGAGCTCCTACGAGCAGTACTTC. Its translation: CASSISGGSSYEQYF.

This clone was seen repeatedly, ten times or more. V usage is TRBV6-5 and J usage is TRBJ1-5; D possibly corresponds to TRBD1 (6 bases). Trimming took 6 bases from V and 2 from J, leaving 14 bases between them. CDR1 MNHEY and CDR2 SVGAGI come from the germline V gene. The CDR3 is 15 residues long. The CDR3 is CASSPTGFRNQPQHF. The CDR3 nucleotides read TGTGCCAGCAGCCCCACAGGGTTCCGCAATCAGCCCCAGCATTTT.

The rearrangement joins TRBV7-9 to TRBJ1-2, with TRBD1 matching 11 bases. The trim removed 2 bases at V and 6 bases at J, leaving 2 bases unmatched. Germline CDR1 is SEHNR and CDR2 is FQNEAQ (reference sequence). CDR3 length: 14 amino acids. The CDR3 reads CASSLPGQGDGYTF. The CDR3 region has the DNA TGTGCCAGCAGCTTACCGGGACAGGGGGATGGCTACACCTTC.